Described below is a single T cell receptor (beta chain) sequence and its context. This sample is drawn from a study of T cells in Graves' hyperthyroidism and ophthalmopathy. Amplification of TCR beta CDR3 regions was performed using RNA transcripts as template. A set of HTBI primers served as the primers for a first-round RT-PCR of the TCR CDR3. One entry per CDR3 protein results from TCRdb running MiXCR on the multiplex PCR reads. The table shows around 530,000 distinct CDR3 sequences, with approximately 17% occurring only once. Losses at the gene ends were 4 bases for V and 7 bases for J; bases not matched to a gene: 13. The CDR3 totals 16 residues. The germline CDR1 and CDR2 sequences are SGHKS and YYEKEE (reference sequence).

The receptor's source is a woman aged 18-30 years with Graves' ophthalmopathy. The V gene is TRBV5-5, the J gene TRBJ2-7; TRBD2 matches at 11 bases. The specimen was blood. The CDR3 nucleotides are TGTGCCAGCAGCCGAACTAGCGGGAGTAGATTTGGGGAGCAGTACTTC. Its protein is CASSRTSGSRFGEQYF.